The TCR beta chain under discussion was sequenced for a study of cytomegalovirus exposure and HLA in healthy donors. PCR amplification relied on 60 Vbeta primers (plus 13 Jbeta primers). Produced via immunoSEQ multiplex PCR; TCRdb's table is partial and in-frame only. The sample lists 76,000 or so clones, about 80% seen once, with roughly 2.5% in the top ten. Specimen: PBMCs. The receptor was derived from a man younger than 45 in good health and CMV-seronegative.

CDR3 region: CASSPRGEQYF. In DNA, the CDR3 is TGTGCCAGCAGCCCCCGGGGCGAGCAGTACTTC. The chain combines TRBV11-2 with TRBJ2-7, with a weak D call TRBD2 (5 bases). This CDR3 has 11 residues. CDR1 SGHAT and CDR2 FQNNGV come from the germline V gene. Deletions cut 5 bases from V and 6 bases from J, with 8 bases between.